The 29 T cell receptor beta chains below come from one sample, sequenced in a study of blood T cells in healthy people across ages. Primers used in a second PCR of about 7 to 12 cycles were a sample-barcoded 5' primer and a J-beta primer mix. TCRdb redid the calling of the 5' RACE reads with MiXCR, one entry per CDR3 protein. Among hundreds of thousands of distinct CDR3 sequences listed, 58% were seen once. Sequencing was performed on blood. Source of these receptors: a man aged 30 to 45 in good health.

This clonotype has just a few counts. The V call is TRBV28, the J call TRBJ2-1; TRBD1 aligns across 8 bases. Germline-derived CDR1 and CDR2 are MDHEN and SYDVKM. CDR3 length: 16 amino acids. The V segment lost 4 bases and the J segment 5 bases; nucleotides outside the gene matches: 10. The CDR3 spells CASSSTYGQGNNEQFF. In DNA form, the CDR3 reads TGTGCCAGCAGTTCGACGTACGGACAGGGTAACAATGAGCAGTTCTTC.

V is TRBV15 and J is TRBJ2-7; D not resolved. Germline V gene data show CDR1 as LNHNV and CDR2 as YYDKDF (reference sequence). The CDR3 has 15 residues. V was clipped by 0 bases and J by 4 bases, with 13 bases between them. CDR3 amino acids: CATSRELGKWYEQYF. Here the CDR3 DNA reads TGTGCCACCAGCAGAGAGTTAGGGAAGTGGTACGAGCAGTACTTC.

The chain recombines TRBV3-1 with TRBJ2-7; 8 bases line up with TRBD2. The trim removed 4 bases at V and 2 bases at J, leaving 7 bases unmatched. This CDR3 region has 15 residues. Germline V gene data show CDR1 as LGHDT and CDR2 as YNNKEL (reference sequence). CDR3 coding DNA: TGTGCCAGCAGCCCCGGGACTAGGGTAACCTACGAGCAGTACTTC. This codes for CASSPGTRVTYEQYF.

Only a few counts were recorded for this clonotype. This rearrangement joins TRBV29-1 to TRBJ2-1; D might be TRBD2 (6 bases). Looked up from germline, CDR1 is SQVTM and CDR2 is ANQGSEA. The CDR3 loop spans 14 amino acids. V lost 7 bases and J 3 bases, leaving 16 bases between the germline ends. In nucleotides, the CDR3 is TGCAGCGGACATCTAGCGCTACACTACAATGAGCAGTTCTTC. Translated, it gives CSGHLALHYNEQFF.

This clonotype was seen a handful of times. The rearrangement links TRBV4-3 to TRBJ2-7; 13 nucleotides align to TRBD2. CDR3 size: 14 residues. The germline CDR1 and CDR2 sequences are LGHNA and YSLEER. Trimming at V came to 3 bases and at J to 4 bases, leaving 0 bases not matched to a gene. CDR3 protein: CASSQGLAGYEQYF. In DNA form, the CDR3 reads TGCGCCAGCAGCCAGGGACTAGCGGGGTACGAGCAGTACTTC.

The rearrangement links TRBV20-1 to TRBJ2-5; tentatively, D is TRBD1 (6 bases). Trimming cost V 6 bases and J 1 base, with 18 bases left between them. Germline V gives CDR1 DFQATT, CDR2 SNEGSKA (reference sequence). This CDR3 has 15 residues. The CDR3 DNA follows: TGCAGTGCCTCTGGACCTCAGGGGACCCAAGAGACCCAGTACTTC. Translation gives CSASGPQGTQETQYF.

This clonotype occurred a few times. The chain links TRBV6-5 to TRBJ2-4, with D possibly matching TRBD1 (5 bases). The CDR3 loop spans 13 amino acids. The V and J ends lost 2 bases and 8 bases respectively, with 10 bases between them. Germline CDR1 reads MNHEY; CDR2 reads SVGAGI. CDR3 sequence (DNA): TGTGCCAGCAGTTACGCAGGGTCAGACATTCAGTACTTC. The encoded protein is CASSYAGSDIQYF.

The CDR3 nucleotides read TGTGCCAGCAACGATTGCACAGATACGCAGTATTTT. It is translated as CASNDCTDTQYF. This sequence joins TRBV12-3 or TRBV12-4 and TRBJ2-3, with unresolved D. This CDR3 has 12 amino acids. Trimming took off 7 bases at V and 1 base at J, with 6 bases between the two ends.

This chain links TRBV30 with TRBJ1-1; TRBD1 aligns across 8 bases. The CDR3 runs to 12 residues. J gave up 4 bases and V 8 bases, and 6 bases lay outside the gene matches. The germline gives CDR1 GTSNPN, CDR2 SVGIG (reference sequence). CDR3 in amino acids: CATDRGGTEAFF. The CDR3 bases are TGTGCCACTGACAGGGGAGGCACTGAAGCTTTCTTT.

This clonotype was recorded a few times. The genes are TRBV4-3 and TRBJ2-1, with D possibly TRBD2 on 5 matching bases. Trimming cost V 0 bases and J 10 bases, with 25 bases left between them. This CDR3 is built from 18 residues. Per the germline V gene, CDR1 is LGHNA and CDR2 is YSLEER. Here the CDR3 reads CASSQDLSAGPVEGEQFF. CDR3 DNA: TGCGCCAGCAGCCAAGATTTGAGCGCCGGTCCGGTCGAGGGCGAGCAGTTCTTC.

This clonotype was observed a handful of times. J is TRBJ2-7 and V is TRBV2; TRBD2 is a possible D gene (5 bases). Trimming left V 5 bases short and J 6 bases short, with 14 bases between. Germline V CDR1 and CDR2: SNHLY, FYNNEI. The CDR3 is made up of 13 amino acids. The CDR3 spells CASSRQVLAEQYF. As DNA, the CDR3 is TGTGCCAGCAGTCGGCAGGTGCTAGCCGAGCAGTACTTC.

The V and J genes are TRBV20-1 and TRBJ2-1; TRBD2 matches 9 bases. Germline loops: CDR1 DFQATT, CDR2 SNEGSKA (reference sequence). The length of the CDR3 is 15 residues. V lost 5 bases to trimming and J lost 4 bases; unmatched junction nucleotides: 9. This chain's CDR3 is CSAGEAGGSYNEQFF. The CDR3 DNA follows: TGCAGTGCTGGGGAGGCGGGAGGGAGTTACAATGAGCAGTTCTTC.

Details on this clonotype: A much larger clone lies a single base off, so this may be a read error. The V gene is TRBV20-1, the J gene TRBJ1-5; perhaps TRBD1 as D (6 bases). This CDR3 comprises 13 residues. The germline V gene encodes CDR1 DFQATT and CDR2 SNEGSKA (reference sequence). The CDR3 is CSAPDRINQPRHF. CDR3 DNA: TGCAGTGCCCCGGACAGAATCAATCAGCCCCGGCATTTT.

This chain links TRBV28 with TRBJ1-5; D is ambiguous. The germline V and J ends were trimmed by 7 bases and 4 bases, with 14 bases remaining between them. The CDR3 spans 14 residues. Germline-derived CDR1 and CDR2 are MDHEN and SYDVKM. The CDR3 DNA is TGTGCCAGCAACCCTCCGTCGGGGAATCAGCCCCAGCATTTT. This codes for CASNPPSGNQPQHF.

This clonotype has a handful of counts. The chain is built from TRBV20-1 and TRBJ2-7; D is undetermined. The J call may be faulty, since TRBJ2-5 better matches the DNA end. This CDR3 has 11 residues. CDR1 is DFQATT, CDR2 SNEGSKA, per germline (reference sequence). The DNA for the CDR3 is TGCAGTGCTACCTCTAAGGAGACCCAGTACTTC. Translating gives CSATSKETQYF.

V and J are TRBV3-1 and TRBJ2-3; 9 bases match TRBD2. The CDR3 totals 19 residues. Trimming cost V 2 bases and J 8 bases; bases outside gene matches: 20. The germline CDR1 and CDR2 sequences are LGHDT and YNNKEL (reference sequence). The CDR3 here is CASSQTIPWVAGVAGTQYF. The CDR3 bases are TGTGCCAGCAGCCAAACAATACCCTGGGTAGCGGGAGTTGCAGGTACGCAGTATTTT.

This clonotype was found many times. The chain couples TRBV6-2 or TRBV6-3 to TRBJ2-5; no clear D. The CDR3 runs to 16 residues. Deletions cut 2 bases from V and 8 bases from J, with 21 bases between. The germline CDR1 and CDR2 sequences are MNHEY and SVGEGT. For the CDR3, the DNA is TGTGCCAGCAGTTACGGCCGGCGGTCACAAGGTGAAACCCAGTACTTC. Its translation is CASSYGRRSQGETQYF.

This rearrangement joins TRBV20-1 to TRBJ2-1, with D maybe TRBD1 (7 bases). Per germline, CDR1 DFQATT and CDR2 SNEGSKA (reference sequence). Between the trimmed V and J ends, which lost 6 bases and 7 bases, there was a span of 19 bases. This CDR3 region has 14 residues. CDR3 in DNA: TGCAGTGCCAATACAGGGGTGGGGAGGAATGAGCAGTTCTTC. Residues: CSANTGVGRNEQFF.

This clonotype was found a few times. J is TRBJ2-7 and V is TRBV7-2; D gene uncertain. CDR1 SGHTA and CDR2 FQGNSA come from the germline V gene. The CDR3 extends over 11 amino acids. Trimming pared 1 base from V and 9 bases from J, leaving 7 bases between. The CDR3 DNA sequence: TGTGCCAGCAGCTTAGGATACCTGCAGTACTTC. This gives the protein CASSLGYLQYF.

This clonotype was picked up a small number of times. The chain couples TRBV7-2 to TRBJ2-3; a weak D match, TRBD2 (5 bases). The V gene's germline CDR1 is SGHTA and CDR2 FQGNSA. Trimming removed 5 bases at V and 5 bases at J, with 17 bases between. This CDR3 is 15 amino acids long. The CDR3 coding sequence is TGTGCCAGCAGCGGGAGCGGTTTAGTGTTAGATACGCAGTATTTT. Translated: CASSGSGLVLDTQYF. Full variable domain (rest looked up from reference TRBV7-2 and TRBJ2-3): GAGVSQSPSNKVTEKGKDVELRCDPISGHTALYWYRQSLGQGLEFLIYFQGNSAPDKSGLPSDRFSAERTGGSVSTLTIQRTQQEDSAVYLCASSGSGLVLDTQYFGPGTRLTVL.

The sample holds a few counts of this clonotype. This chain connects TRBV20-1 to TRBJ2-7; 9 bases line up with TRBD1. The CDR3 loop spans 15 amino acids. V trimming: 5 bases; J trimming: 5 bases; junction bases outside the gene matches: 13. Germline CDR1 and CDR2: DFQATT and SNEGSKA (reference sequence). The CDR3 here is CSAPPGDRVFNEQYF. The DNA of the CDR3 is TGCAGTGCTCCCCCGGGGGACAGGGTATTCAACGAGCAGTACTTC.

The V gene is TRBV27, the J gene TRBJ2-1, with D perhaps assigned TRBD1 or TRBD2 (6 bases each). This CDR3 has 14 residues. V was trimmed by 1 base and J by 10 bases, leaving 14 bases between them. In germline, CDR1 is MNHEY, CDR2 SMNVEV (reference sequence). DNA for the CDR3: TGTGCCAGCAGTTTATGGAACGGGGGCAGCGAGCAGTTCTTC. This encodes CASSLWNGGSEQFF.

This clonotype was counted a single time. The rearrangement uses TRBV28 and TRBJ2-5, with 11 bases identical to TRBD1. The J call may be wrong; the DNA end is better matched by TRBJ2-7. This CDR3 comprises 14 residues. The V gene's germline CDR1 is MDHEN and CDR2 SYDVKM. The CDR3 coding sequence is TGTGCCAGCAGTTTAGGGGACAGGGGGGCCGAGCAGTACTTC. Translation gives CASSLGDRGAEQYF.

This clonotype was counted a few times. A much bigger clone sits one base away, suggesting this may be a read error. This chain uses TRBV7-8 with TRBJ2-7, with D unresolved. The length of the CDR3 is 11 residues. Germline V gene sequence: CDR1 SGHVS, CDR2 FQNEAQ. V was clipped by 5 bases and J by 3 bases, with 5 bases between them. The CDR3 DNA sequence: TGTGCCAGCAGCCCTTACTACGAGCAGTACTTC. It codes for CASSPYYEQYF.

The sample holds a few counts of this clonotype. The chain is built from TRBV29-1 and TRBJ2-3; D is uncertain. The ends were cut back, 8 bases at V and 3 bases at J, with 9 bases in the middle. The length of the CDR3 is 11 residues. Per the germline V gene, CDR1 is SQVTM and CDR2 is ANQGSEA. The CDR3 spells CSFSVTDTQYF. The CDR3 bases are TGCAGCTTCTCGGTAACAGATACGCAGTATTTT.

The genes are TRBV28 and TRBJ2-4; 7 bases are a match to TRBD2. Germline loops: CDR1 MDHEN, CDR2 SYDVKM. The trim removed 5 bases at V and 0 bases at J, leaving 4 bases unmatched. The CDR3 is made up of 15 amino acids. The CDR3 sequence is CASSPSGGAKNIQYF. CDR3 in DNA: TGTGCCAGCAGTCCTTCGGGGGGAGCCAAAAACATTCAGTACTTC.

This clonotype was observed a few times. The chain has TRBV4-1 and TRBJ2-5, with D uncertain. The CDR3 length is 14 residues. Trimming took off 2 bases at V and 6 bases at J, with 13 bases between the two ends. Per the germline V gene, CDR1 is MGHRA and CDR2 is YSYEKL. CDR3 nucleotide sequence: TGCGCCAGCAGCCAACGTACAGCCGAGAAGACCCAGTACTTC. This sequence encodes CASSQRTAEKTQYF.

This chain uses TRBV20-1 with TRBJ1-2; no clear D gene. The V gene lost 1 base and the J gene lost 4 bases, with 7 bases spanning the gap. The CDR3 totals 12 residues. Looked up from germline, CDR1 is DFQATT and CDR2 is SNEGSKA (reference sequence). The CDR3 loop reads CSARGVSYGYTF. In nucleotides, the CDR3 is TGCAGTGCTAGAGGGGTGTCCTATGGCTACACCTTC.

This clonotype was counted a single time. V usage is TRBV12-3 or TRBV12-4 and J usage is TRBJ1-3; D call uncertain. The ends were cut back, 6 bases at V and 0 bases at J, with 9 bases in the middle. CDR3 size: 14 residues. The DNA of the CDR3 is TGTGCCAGCAGCCTCGGGTACTCTGGAAACACCATATATTTT. Translating it yields CASSLGYSGNTIYF.